The 12 T cell receptor beta chains presented below share a single source sample, sequenced in a study of blood T cell repertoires in COVID-19. Sequencing used immunoSEQ multiplex PCR; TCRdb keeps in-frame clones, though not all of them. The sample holds 170,000 or so clones, 86% seen once. The sequencing sample was made of peripheral blood. All receptors come from a man aged 50 to 59 with active or convalescent COVID-19.

The rearrangement uses TRBV15 and TRBJ2-7; D unclear. V was clipped by 8 bases and J by 7 bases, with 18 bases between them. The V gene's germline CDR1 is LNHNV and CDR2 YYDKDF (reference sequence). This CDR3 spans 13 amino acids. CDR3 residues: CATAVSLTPEQYF. DNA of the CDR3: TGTGCCACCGCAGTCTCCCTTACCCCAGAGCAGTACTTC.

The V and J genes are TRBV6-5 and TRBJ2-7, with 8 positions matching TRBD1. V lost 6 bases to trimming and J lost 3 bases; unmatched junction nucleotides: 7. The germline V gene encodes CDR1 MNHEY and CDR2 SVGAGI. The CDR3 runs to 14 residues. CDR3 DNA: TGTGCCAGCAGCCCGGACAGGGCGGGCTACGAGCAGTACTTC. As protein: CASSPDRAGYEQYF.

This rearrangement joins TRBV12-3 or TRBV12-4 to TRBJ2-7, with D perhaps matching TRBD2 (5 bases). V shed 2 bases and J shed 10 bases, with 9 bases lying between them. The CDR3 extends over 11 amino acids. CDR3 residues: CASSLREKQYF. The CDR3 coding sequence is TGTGCCAGCAGTTTAAGGGAGAAACAGTACTTC.

This chain joins TRBV28 and TRBJ2-5; D perhaps matches TRBD1 (5 bases). Germline CDR1 reads MDHEN; CDR2 reads SYDVKM. The length of the CDR3 is 13 residues. V lost 5 bases, J lost 1 base, and 8 bases lay in between. For the CDR3, the DNA is TGTGCCAGCAGTGACAGCTTCCAAGAGACCCAGTACTTC. Protein product: CASSDSFQETQYF.

The rearrangement uses TRBV15 and TRBJ2-5, with a possible D match to TRBD1 (6 bases). The germline V gene has CDR1 LNHNV and CDR2 YYDKDF (reference sequence). This CDR3 contains 16 residues. Trimming cost V 5 bases and J 5 bases, with 21 bases left between them. CDR3 DNA sequence: TGTGCCACCAGCCACCGTCTAGGGACACTGAGGGAGACCCAGTACTTC. As protein: CATSHRLGTLRETQYF.

The rearrangement uses TRBV9 and TRBJ1-1, with a possible D match to TRBD1 (5 bases). CDR3 length: 13 residues. The germline CDR1 and CDR2 sequences are SGDLS and YYNGEE. The ends were cut back, 0 bases at V and 4 bases at J, with 7 bases in the middle. The chain's CDR3 is CASSVGQSTEAFF. Here the CDR3 DNA reads TGTGCCAGCAGCGTAGGACAGTCCACTGAAGCTTTCTTT.

A few counts support this clone. The chain combines TRBV15 with TRBJ2-7, with D possibly being TRBD1 (6 bases). The CDR3 contains 15 residues. The germline V and J ends were trimmed by 5 bases and 0 bases, with 14 bases remaining between them. Per germline, CDR1 LNHNV and CDR2 YYDKDF (reference sequence). CDR3: CATSGQSTPSYEQYF. The CDR3 DNA reads as TGTGCCACCAGCGGACAGTCCACCCCCTCCTACGAGCAGTACTTC.

This clone has more than one count but fewer than ten. This chain links TRBV7-2 with TRBJ1-1; D unresolved. This CDR3 comprises 15 residues. Per the germline V gene, CDR1 is SGHTA and CDR2 is FQGNSA. The germline V and J ends were trimmed by 5 bases and 0 bases, with 13 bases remaining between them. CDR3 residues: CASSKRTNLNTEAFF. The CDR3 bases are TGTGCCAGCAGCAAACGCACTAATTTGAACACTGAAGCTTTCTTT.

About this clone: The sample carries other DNA sequences with the same CDR3. The chain uses TRBV24-1 and TRBJ2-1; D is perhaps TRBD2 (6 bases). The CDR3 covers 16 residues. Germline CDR1 KGHDR, CDR2 SFDVKD. Trimming removed 0 bases at V and 0 bases at J, with 8 bases between. The CDR3 spells CATSDLSGSSYNEQFF. The CDR3 DNA follows: TGTGCCACCAGTGATTTGTCCGGGAGCTCCTACAATGAGCAGTTCTTC.

The chain joins TRBV2 to TRBJ1-6; D is unresolved. Trimming removed 2 bases from V and 4 bases from J, with 9 bases in between. The CDR3 totals 15 residues. Germline-derived CDR1 and CDR2 are SNHLY and FYNNEI. The DNA for the CDR3 is TGTGCCAGCAGTGAATTGGCAAGATATAATTCACCCCTCCACTTT. Protein product: CASSELARYNSPLHF.

V and J are TRBV15 and TRBJ2-3; D may be TRBD1 (6 bases). Germline CDR1 and CDR2: LNHNV and YYDKDF (reference sequence). Trimming removed 2 bases at V and 6 bases at J, with 18 bases between. The CDR3 totals 16 residues. CDR3 residues: CATSRPFGQQIDTQYF. In nucleotides, the CDR3 is TGTGCCACCAGCAGACCTTTCGGACAGCAGATTGATACGCAGTATTTT.

The CDR3 nucleotides read TGTGCCAGCAGCTTAATCGCCGGGACAGGGGGCTCTGGGGCCAACGTCCTGACTTTC. Translating it yields CASSLIAGTGGSGANVLTF. V and J are TRBV7-9 and TRBJ2-6; 11 bases map to TRBD1. CDR3 length: 19 amino acids. Germline assignment: CDR1 SEHNR and CDR2 FQNEAQ (reference sequence). The V gene end was trimmed by 2 bases and the J gene end by 0 bases; junction bases not matched to a gene: 6.